The T cell receptor beta chain under discussion was sequenced for a study of Ad26.COV2.S vaccination and SARS-CoV-2 variants. About the research overall: Participants got Ad26.COV2.S intramuscularly, once or twice 56 days apart.

Comments on this clone: The antigen remains undetermined.

Findings of the study overall: Reportedly, after vaccination the spike-specific CD8+ and CD4+ T cell responses displayed substantial breadth.

Only in-frame clones appear in the TCRdb table, and some are missing; sequencing was by immunoSEQ multiplex PCR. The sample records approximately 480,000 clones, about 83% being singletons. As for treatment: some 19 received Ad26.COV2.S at low or high dose, single or two shots; roughly 5 received placebo; per-sample allocation not given. Following the first vaccine or placebo injection, samples were taken on day 63. An Ad26 vector expressing Wuhan-strain SARS-CoV-2 spike constituted the vaccine. The input for sequencing was peripheral blood, taken in a trial of Ad26.COV2.S vaccine versus placebo. This receptor was taken from a person aged 18-65 years who received the Ad26.COV2.S COVID-19 vaccine or a placebo.

CDR3 loop: CATSRDGRGGSAQYF. In DNA, the CDR3 is TGTGCCACCAGCAGAGATGGGCGCGGTGGATCGGCGCAGTACTTC. The chain combines TRBV15 with TRBJ2-7; D call uncertain. The CDR3 loop spans 15 amino acids. The V end lost 0 bases, the J end lost 9 bases, and 18 bases lay between the germline ends. CDR1 is LNHNV and CDR2 is YYDKDF in the germline V gene (reference sequence).